This entry concerns a single T cell receptor (beta chain). This sample is part of a study of OX40 agonist ivuxolimab in advanced cancers. Profiling relied on immunoSEQ multiplex PCR, and the TCRdb table lists in-frame clones only, not all of them. Counted here are fewer than 25,000 clones, 85% to 90% occurring once; the ten biggest clones make up approximately 15%. The V gene's germline CDR1 is KGHSH and CDR2 LQKENI. The CDR3 loop spans 14 amino acids. The germline V and J ends were trimmed by 5 bases and 0 bases, with 8 bases remaining between them. Individuals having autoimmune disease history or systemic immunosuppression were not enrolled.

The source was CD4+ or CD8+ T cells sorted from blood, collected in a trial of the OX40 agonist ivuxolimab. The chain combines TRBV18 with TRBJ1-5; D gene uncertain. The clonotype was recovered from an adult with an advanced solid tumor such as melanoma, head and neck, liver or kidney cancer. CDR3 in DNA: TGTGCCAGCTCATCAGCCCATAGCAATCAGCCCCAGCATTTT. The encoded protein is CASSSAHSNQPQHF.